This note documents a single T cell receptor beta chain sequence. The antigen is unknown. CD45RO negativity and positive selection for CCR7 defined naive CD8 cells, a population that excluded terminally differentiated effector memory CD45RA+ cells. Data came from immunoSEQ multiplex PCR; TCRdb stores just in-frame clones and leaves some out. This sample yields 500,000 to 700,000 clones, of which roughly 95% are seen a single time; approximately 0.11% belongs to the top ten. The data were obtained in a study of shared clonotypes between healthy human individuals. Study-wide findings and caveats: Naive CD4 clonotype sharing across several donors was approximately 5.2%.

Trimming stripped 1 base from V and 2 bases from J, with 9 bases between. CDR1 is SQVTM, CDR2 ANQGSEA, per germline. This CDR3 is built from 14 residues. Material: naive CD8+ T cells sorted from blood. The rearrangement links TRBV29-1 to TRBJ2-1; maybe TRBD2 (6 bases). The clonotype was recovered from a woman between 25 and 40 years old in good health. The CDR3, as DNA: TGCAGCGTTGAAGGTCGCGGGGCCTACAATGAGCAGTTCTTC. As protein: CSVEGRGAYNEQFF.